One sample yielded the 27 T cell receptor beta chains listed below, sequenced in a study of blood T cell repertoires in COVID-19. Libraries were prepared by immunoSEQ multiplex PCR; TCRdb keeps only in-frame clonotypes and omits some of them. This table holds approximately 260,000 clones, approximately 89% found once. Sequencing was performed on PBMCs or T cells enriched from blood (not recorded which). Receptor source: a woman aged 60-75 years who had recovered from COVID-19.

The J gene is TRBJ2-7, the V gene TRBV10-3; D gene uncertain. CDR1 is ENHRY and CDR2 is SYGVKD in the germline V gene. Between the trimmed V and J ends, which lost 4 bases and 3 bases, there was a span of 10 bases. This CDR3 is 13 amino acids long. CDR3 residues: CAISGLDFYEQYF. CDR3 nucleotide sequence: TGTGCCATCAGTGGGCTAGATTTCTACGAGCAGTACTTC.

The chain couples TRBV21-1 to TRBJ1-6; TRBD1 reflects the table's D call only, with no check against the DNA. TRBV21-1 constitutes a pseudogene. The CDR3 is 15 amino acids. For the CDR3, the DNA is TGTGCCAGCAGCAATCCAGGGGCTGGGCCGTCACCCCTCCACTTT. Its translation is CASSNPGAGPSPLHF.

This chain connects TRBV10-3 to TRBJ1-6; D unclear. The CDR3 has 12 amino acids. Trimming took off 7 bases at V and 8 bases at J, with 9 bases between the two ends. CDR1 and CDR2 from the germline V gene are ENHRY and SYGVKD. The CDR3 DNA is TGTGCCATCAAAACCGGGGATTCACCCCTCCACTTT. Amino acids: CAIKTGDSPLHF.

V gene TRBV6-5 combines with J gene TRBJ1-6; D is uncertain. CDR3 length equals 14 residues. Germline values: CDR1 MNHEY, CDR2 SVGAGI. V gave up 7 bases and J gave up 7 bases, with 14 bases separating them. CDR3 sequence reads: CASIGRWENSPLHF. CDR3 DNA: TGTGCCAGCATCGGACGGTGGGAGAATTCACCCCTCCACTTT.

The genes are TRBV4-1 and TRBJ2-7, with 9 bases lining up with TRBD1. V shed 0 bases, J shed 1 base, and the junction held 7 bases outside the gene matches. CDR1 and CDR2 from the germline V gene are MGHRA and YSYEKL. The CDR3 extends over 17 amino acids. The CDR3 DNA is TGCGCCAGCAGCCAAGAACAGGGGACAGGGTTATCCTACGAGCAGTACTTC. Amino acid sequence: CASSQEQGTGLSYEQYF.

This clone was observed a single time. J is TRBJ2-7 and V is TRBV19; 9 positions agree with TRBD1. CDR3 length: 16 residues. V was clipped by 4 bases and J by 5 bases; unmatched bases: 12. CDR1 is LNHDA and CDR2 is SQIVND in the germline V gene (reference sequence). In DNA form, the CDR3 reads TGTGCCAGTAGTAACTTTCCGGGACAGGGACATGACGAGCAGTACTTC. This codes for CASSNFPGQGHDEQYF.

The V and J genes are TRBV19 and TRBJ1-5; the D is unclear. This CDR3 contains 16 residues. CDR1 LNHDA and CDR2 SQIVND come from the germline V gene (reference sequence). V lost 3 bases and J 0 bases, leaving 12 bases between the germline ends. The CDR3 loop is CASSIPNSYSNQPQHF. The DNA for the CDR3 is TGTGCCAGTAGTATCCCAAACAGCTATAGCAATCAGCCCCAGCATTTT. The full variable domain, its missing parts supplied by reference TRBV19 and TRBJ1-5, is DGGITQSPKYLFRKEGQNVTLSCEQNLNHDAMYWYRQDPGQGLRLIYYSQIVNDFQKGDIAEGYSVSREKKESFPLTVTSAQKNPTAFYLCASSIPNSYSNQPQHFGDGTRLSIL.

The chain combines TRBV19 with TRBJ1-1, with D possibly matching TRBD1 (6 bases). Germline CDR1 and CDR2: LNHDA and SQIVND (reference sequence). This CDR3 has 14 amino acids. V was cut by 4 bases and J by 5 bases, with 14 bases left in between. CDR3: CASSTIGGRTEAFF. The CDR3, as DNA: TGTGCCAGTAGTACCATAGGGGGAAGGACTGAAGCTTTCTTT. The complete variable domain, with remaining parts taken from reference TRBV19 and TRBJ1-1, reads DGGITQSPKYLFRKEGQNVTLSCEQNLNHDAMYWYRQDPGQGLRLIYYSQIVNDFQKGDIAEGYSVSREKKESFPLTVTSAQKNPTAFYLCASSTIGGRTEAFFGQGTRLTVV.

The chain has TRBV5-1 and TRBJ2-3; D gene uncertain. Trimming pared 1 base from V and 0 bases from J, leaving 6 bases between. Germline V CDR1 and CDR2: SGHRS, YFSETQ. The CDR3 spans 14 residues. The CDR3 coding sequence is TGCGCCAGCAGCTTGACAGTGAGCACAGATACGCAGTATTTT. It specifies CASSLTVSTDTQYF.

This chain joins TRBV12-3 or TRBV12-4 and TRBJ2-7; 8 bases are a match to TRBD1. V lost 6 bases and J lost 4; bases outside the gene matches: 5. The CDR3 is made up of 13 amino acids. CDR3 amino acids: CASSPTGAYEQYF. DNA for the CDR3: TGTGCCAGCAGCCCGACAGGGGCTTACGAGCAGTACTTC.

This clone was seen a single time. One junction end does not reproduce the germline sequence, and a read error may be involved. The chain is built from TRBV19 and TRBJ1-1; perhaps TRBD1 as D (5 bases). Germline V gives CDR1 LNHDA, CDR2 SQIVND (reference sequence). CDR3 size: 13 residues. For the CDR3, the DNA is TGTGCCAGTAATATAGGCCATAGGGGAAAAGCTTTCTTT. It encodes CASNIGHRGKAFF.

The chain uses TRBV7-2 and TRBJ2-2; no firm D call. Germline V gives CDR1 SGHTA, CDR2 FQGNSA. This CDR3 is 12 amino acids long. The germline V and J ends were trimmed by 5 bases and 7 bases, with 8 bases remaining between them. This CDR3 is CASSLRIGELFF. Written as DNA, the CDR3 is TGTGCCAGCAGCCTCAGAATCGGGGAGCTGTTTTTT.

This chain joins TRBV24-1 and TRBJ2-7; 8 bases line up with TRBD2. This CDR3 contains 14 residues. Germline CDR1 and CDR2: KGHDR and SFDVKD. Trimming cost V 4 bases and J 6 bases; bases outside gene matches: 7. CDR3 sequence reads: CATSDNNGRAEQYF. Written as DNA, the CDR3 is TGTGCCACCAGTGACAACAACGGGAGGGCCGAGCAGTACTTC.

V gene TRBV6-1 combines with J gene TRBJ2-7; 7 nucleotides align to TRBD1. The CDR3 is 15 residues long. V lost 0 bases and J lost 3; bases outside the gene matches: 5. Germline V lookup: CDR1 MNHNS, CDR2 SASEGT. The CDR3: CASSEAEGAYYEQYF. In nucleotides, the CDR3 is TGTGCCAGCAGTGAAGCAGAGGGGGCCTACTACGAGCAGTACTTC.

This chain links TRBV18 with TRBJ1-5; tentatively, D is TRBD1 (6 bases). Germline-derived CDR1 and CDR2 are KGHSH and LQKENI. This CDR3 contains 16 residues. Trimming stripped 0 bases from V and 4 bases from J, with 13 bases between. The CDR3 bases are TGTGCCAGCTCACCACCGGGGGCCGACAGAAATCAGCCCCAGCATTTT. It is translated as CASSPPGADRNQPQHF.

This sequence joins TRBV7-6 and TRBJ2-1, with 12 bases fitting TRBD2. V trimming: 1 base; J trimming: 4 bases; junction bases outside the gene matches: 2. This CDR3 has 16 residues. Germline CDR1 is SGHVS and CDR2 is FNYEAQ. This chain's CDR3 is CASSLVTSGSYNEQFF. CDR3 DNA: TGTGCCAGCAGCTTAGTGACTAGCGGGAGTTACAATGAGCAGTTCTTC.

The V call is TRBV19, the J call TRBJ2-1; perhaps TRBD1 as D (5 bases). Trimming took 1 base from V and 3 from J, leaving 7 bases between them. The CDR3 loop spans 14 amino acids. The germline gives CDR1 LNHDA, CDR2 SQIVND (reference sequence). The CDR3 loop is CASSIGGGYNEQFF. The CDR3 coding sequence is TGTGCCAGTAGTATAGGGGGCGGCTACAATGAGCAGTTCTTC.

The sample holds one count of this clone. The chain employs TRBV12-3 or TRBV12-4 and TRBJ2-7; 7 bases fit TRBD1. With V trimmed by 5 bases and J by 6 bases, 7 bases remained unmatched. The CDR3 runs 13 residues. The CDR3 region is CASSPSAGGEQYF. The CDR3 nucleotides are TGTGCCAGCAGTCCCAGCGCAGGGGGCGAGCAGTACTTC.

V gene TRBV20-1 combines with J gene TRBJ2-3; 7 nucleotides line up with TRBD2. The J segment lost 6 bases and the V segment lost 3 bases, leaving 6 bases of the junction unmatched. The CDR3 sequence is 13 residues long. Per germline, CDR1 DFQATT and CDR2 SNEGSKA (reference sequence). The CDR3 loop is CSASKAGYDTQYF. CDR3 nucleotides: TGCAGTGCTAGTAAAGCGGGGTACGATACGCAGTATTTT.

This clone was seen once. DNA for the CDR3: TGTGCCAGCAGCCAGGTTACAGGTGCCGATACGCAGTATTTT. This codes for CASSQVTGADTQYF. This chain uses TRBV2 with TRBJ2-3; tentatively, D is TRBD1 (5 bases). This CDR3 is built from 14 residues. The germline V and J ends were trimmed by 6 bases and 6 bases, with 16 bases remaining between them. In germline, CDR1 is SNHLY, CDR2 FYNNEI.

The chain combines TRBV3-1 (or the pseudogene TRBV3-2) with TRBJ2-1; 16 bases line up with TRBD2. CDR1 and CDR2 (germline): LGHDT, YNNKEL (reference sequence). CDR3 length equals 18 residues. Trimming took 4 bases from V and 2 from J; bases not matched to a gene: 5. The CDR3 region has the DNA TGTGCCAGCAGCCTGGGGACTAGCGGGAGGGGAACCTACAATGAGCAGTTCTTC. It encodes CASSLGTSGRGTYNEQFF.

This sequence joins TRBV29-1 and TRBJ1-4; 11 bases line up with TRBD1. Looked up from germline, CDR1 is SQVTM and CDR2 is ANQGSEA. The CDR3 has 16 residues. V shed 4 bases, J shed 5 bases, and the junction held 9 bases outside the gene matches. The CDR3 region is CSVGPGQGGRNEKLFF. The CDR3 nucleotides are TGCAGCGTTGGACCGGGACAGGGGGGTCGGAATGAAAAACTGTTTTTT.

This clone was counted once. This chain uses TRBV5-6 with TRBJ2-1, with 13 bases fitting TRBD2. CDR1 SGHDT and CDR2 YYEEEE come from the germline V gene. The J segment lost 8 bases and the V segment lost 3 bases, leaving 5 bases of the junction unmatched. This CDR3 comprises 15 residues. Here the CDR3 reads CASSSPGLAGYEQFF. The CDR3 DNA follows: TGTGCCAGCAGCTCACCGGGACTAGCGGGATATGAGCAGTTCTTC.

Only one count was recorded for this clone. This sequence joins TRBV9 and TRBJ2-2; TRBD2 might be the D (6 bases). The germline gives CDR1 SGDLS, CDR2 YYNGEE. CDR3 size: 16 residues. V lost 0 bases and J 5 bases, leaving 14 bases between the germline ends. CDR3 in amino acids: CASSVEWRGVTGELFF. The CDR3 nucleotides are TGTGCCAGCAGCGTAGAGTGGCGGGGAGTTACCGGGGAGCTGTTTTTT.

The chain couples TRBV2 to TRBJ1-1, with a weak D call TRBD1 (6 bases). There are 13 residues in the CDR3. Germline loops: CDR1 SNHLY, CDR2 FYNNEI. Trimming left V 5 bases short and J 4 bases short, with 11 bases between. The CDR3 loop reads CASSPTGSTEAFF. The CDR3 DNA reads TGTGCCAGCAGTCCCACAGGGTCCACTGAAGCTTTCTTT.

V is TRBV27 and J is TRBJ2-1, with 10 bases lining up with TRBD2. The V gene end was trimmed by 4 bases and the J gene end by 8 bases; junction bases not matched to a gene: 8. CDR3 size: 15 residues. Germline V gene lookup returns CDR1 MNHEY and CDR2 SMNVEV (reference sequence). CDR3 in DNA: TGTGCCAGCAGTTCCGCTAGCGGGAGTATCGATGAGCAGTTCTTC. Its protein is CASSSASGSIDEQFF.

CDR3 amino acids: CASSPHSYAEAFF. The CDR3, as DNA: TGTGCCAGCTCACCCCACAGTTACGCTGAAGCTTTCTTT. This chain connects TRBV18 to TRBJ1-1; D remains ambiguous. V lost 3 bases and J lost 6, with 11 bases in between. Germline V gene lookup returns CDR1 KGHSH and CDR2 LQKENI. CDR3 size: 13 residues.